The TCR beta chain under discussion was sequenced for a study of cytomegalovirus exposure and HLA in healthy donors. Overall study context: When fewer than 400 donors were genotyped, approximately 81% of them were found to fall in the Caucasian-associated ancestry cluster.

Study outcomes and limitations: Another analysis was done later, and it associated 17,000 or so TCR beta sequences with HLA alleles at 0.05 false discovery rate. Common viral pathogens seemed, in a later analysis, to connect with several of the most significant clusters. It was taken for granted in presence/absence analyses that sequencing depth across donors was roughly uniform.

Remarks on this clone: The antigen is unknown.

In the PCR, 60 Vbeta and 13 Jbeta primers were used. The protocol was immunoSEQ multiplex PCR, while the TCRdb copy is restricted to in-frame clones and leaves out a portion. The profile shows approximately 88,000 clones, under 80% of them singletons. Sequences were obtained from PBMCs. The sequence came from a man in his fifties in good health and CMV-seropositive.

This CDR3 is CAIRKVPASDTGELFF. The CDR3 region has the DNA TGTGCCATCAGGAAGGTCCCCGCCAGCGATACCGGGGAGCTGTTTTTT. The V call is TRBV10-3, the J call TRBJ2-2; D not resolved. Germline V gives CDR1 ENHRY, CDR2 SYGVKD. Trimming pared 6 bases from V and 5 bases from J, leaving 19 bases between. The CDR3 contains 16 residues.